This T cell receptor beta chain comes out of a study of neurological immune-mediated disorders. Study results and limitations: Across subjects, expanded clones had no CDR3 amino acid sequences in common, pointing to private repertoires in all groups.

Comment on this clonotype: The antigen is undetermined.

This CDR3 spans 14 amino acids. TCRdb re-called the 5' RACE reads through MiXCR, storing one row per CDR3 protein. The data hold 80,000 to 95,000 distinct CDR3 sequences, with around 3.6% observed a single time. Sequencing was performed on PBMCs. The rearrangement joins TRBV21-1 to TRBJ2-2. TRBV21-1 is given as a pseudogene. The receptor was derived from a woman aged 50 to 60 with multiple sclerosis. Written as DNA, the CDR3 is TGTGCCAGCAGCCCTCATTGGGACACCGGGGAGCCGTTTTTT. Protein: CASSPHWDTGEPFF.